This T cell receptor (beta chain) was sequenced in a study of Ad26.COV2.S vaccination and SARS-CoV-2 variants. About this clone itself: The same CDR3 also results from other DNA sequences found in this sample.

TCRdb's copy holds only in-frame clones and misses some; the assay was immunoSEQ multiplex PCR. Of approximately 480,000 clones in the sample, around 85% are singletons; the top ten hold around 13%. Deletions cut 1 base from V and 1 base from J, with 14 bases between. Germline CDR1 is SGHTA and CDR2 is FQGNSA. The CDR3 is 16 residues long. Stated treatment: some 19 received Ad26.COV2.S at low or high dose, single or two shots; roughly five received placebo; per-sample allocation not given. Samples analyzed were those drawn on day 63 after the first vaccine or placebo injection. The receptor's source is a person between 18 and 65 years old who received the Ad26.COV2.S COVID-19 vaccine or a placebo. This material consisted of peripheral blood, taken in a trial of Ad26.COV2.S vaccine versus placebo. The V and J genes are TRBV7-2 and TRBJ2-7; TRBD2 is a possible D gene (6 bases). The CDR3, as DNA: TGTGCCAGCAGCTTAGAAGCCGGGACTGGGTCCTACGAGCAGTACTTC. It yields the protein CASSLEAGTGSYEQYF.